Given below is one TCR beta chain in context. What it binds is unknown. The junction and the germline gene differ at one end; a read error may be behind it. This sample also contains other DNA sequences that code for the same CDR3. The PCR contained 60 Vbeta and 13 Jbeta primers. Clones were read by immunoSEQ multiplex PCR, and TCRdb kept only the in-frame ones, dropping some. The profile shows some 130,000 clones, around four fifths of them singletons. These data originate in a study of cytomegalovirus exposure and HLA in healthy donors. Study results and caveats: In terms of immune exposure information, only CMV serostatus was available. Per a prior analysis, the majority of TCR beta V segments were productive roughly 87% or roughly 30% of the time.

CDR3 length equals 14 residues. The germline V gene has CDR1 LNHDA and CDR2 SQIVND (reference sequence). This TCR was recovered from a male donor in good health and CMV-seropositive. V and J are TRBV19 and TRBJ1-5; TRBD1 is a possible D gene (5 bases). Sequencing was performed on PBMCs. The CDR3 DNA reads TGCGCCAGTAGACGAAGGGGCAGCAATCAGCCCCAGCATTTT. Amino acids: CASRRRGSNQPQHF.